This entry lists 3 T cell receptor beta chains sequenced from one sample in a study of cytomegalovirus exposure and HLA in healthy donors. TCRdb's table, derived via immunoSEQ multiplex PCR, lists solely in-frame clones and lacks some. The sample records about 250,000 clones, about 83% being singletons. Sequences were obtained from PBMCs. The receptors shown here come from a man between 18 and 35 years old in good health and CMV-seronegative.

This rearrangement joins TRBV9 to TRBJ2-7, with 11 bases aligning to TRBD2. Losses at the gene ends were 0 bases for V and 2 bases for J; bases not matched to a gene: 13. The CDR3 runs to 19 residues. Germline assignment: CDR1 SGDLS and CDR2 YYNGEE. For the CDR3, the DNA is TGTGCCAGCAGCGTAGCACTAGCGGGGGTTCTACCCGAGACCTACGAGCAGTACTTC. Protein product: CASSVALAGVLPETYEQYF.

The J gene is TRBJ2-7, the V gene TRBV27, with D maybe TRBD1 (6 bases). Trimming took off 8 bases at V and 4 bases at J, with 18 bases between the two ends. The CDR3 length is 14 residues. Germline V gene data show CDR1 as MNHEY and CDR2 as SMNVEV (reference sequence). DNA for the CDR3: TGTGCCAGCGCTTCGGGGACACCCCTGTACGAGCAGTACTTC. Protein product: CASASGTPLYEQYF.

This chain joins TRBV28 and TRBJ2-7, with D possibly TRBD2 on 6 matching bases. The CDR3 runs 12 residues. Germline V gives CDR1 MDHEN, CDR2 SYDVKM. Trimming took off 11 bases at V and 3 bases at J, with 14 bases between the two ends. CDR3 bases: TGTGCCTCAGGCGGGGCGGACTACGAGCAGTACTTC. Its protein product is CASGGADYEQYF. The variable domain in full, with the rest retrieved from reference TRBV28 and TRBJ2-7, is DVKVTQSSRYLVKRTGEKVFLECVQDMDHENMFWYRQDPGLGLRLIYFSYDVKMKEKGDIPEGYSVSREKKERFSLILESASTNQTSMYLCASGGADYEQYFGPGTRLTVT.